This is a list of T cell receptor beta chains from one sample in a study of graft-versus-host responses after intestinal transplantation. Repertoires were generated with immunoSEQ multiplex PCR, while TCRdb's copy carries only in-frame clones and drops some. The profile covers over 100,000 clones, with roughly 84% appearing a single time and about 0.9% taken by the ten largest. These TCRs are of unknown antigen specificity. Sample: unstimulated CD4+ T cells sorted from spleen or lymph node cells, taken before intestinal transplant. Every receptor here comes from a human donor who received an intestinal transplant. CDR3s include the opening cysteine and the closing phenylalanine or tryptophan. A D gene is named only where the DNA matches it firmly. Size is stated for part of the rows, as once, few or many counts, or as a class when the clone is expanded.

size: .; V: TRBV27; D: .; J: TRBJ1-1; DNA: TGTGCCAGCAGTTCTACAGGGAATGACACTGAAGCTTTCTTT; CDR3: CASSSTGNDTEAFF
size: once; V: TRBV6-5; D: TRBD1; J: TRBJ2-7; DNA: TGTGCCAGCAGTCCGGGACAGGGTTCCCACGAGCAGTACTTC; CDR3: CASSPGQGSHEQYF
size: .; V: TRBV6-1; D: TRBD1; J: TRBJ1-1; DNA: TGTGCCACGATCCGGGACAGAGACTTGAACACTGAAGCTTTCTTT; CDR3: CATIRDRDLNTEAFF
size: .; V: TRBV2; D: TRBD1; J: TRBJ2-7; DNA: TGTGCCAGCAGTGACCAGGACAGGGGGTACGAGCAGTACTTC; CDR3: CASSDQDRGYEQYF
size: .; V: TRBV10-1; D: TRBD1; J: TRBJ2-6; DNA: TGCGCCAGCAGTGAGTTCGTCGCCCGAGACAGGGGGACAAGGGGGGCCAACGTCCTGACTTTC; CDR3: CASSEFVARDRGTRGANVLTF
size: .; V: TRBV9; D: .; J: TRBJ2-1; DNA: TGTGCCAGCAGCGTAGCAGATGAGCAGTTCTTC; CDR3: CASSVADEQFF
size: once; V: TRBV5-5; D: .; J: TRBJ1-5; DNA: TGTGCCAGCAGCTTGGGGACGAGGGGCGGGCAGCCCCAGCATTTT; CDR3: CASSLGTRGGQPQHF
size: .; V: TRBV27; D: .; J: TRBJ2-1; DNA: TGTGCCAGCAGTCCGAATTATGAGGGTGGGCAGTTCTTC; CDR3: CASSPNYEGGQFF
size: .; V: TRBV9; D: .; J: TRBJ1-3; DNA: TGTGCCAGCAGCGTAGGGACAGCTGGAAACACCATATATTTT; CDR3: CASSVGTAGNTIYF
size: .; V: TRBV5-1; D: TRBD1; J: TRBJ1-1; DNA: TGCGCCAGCAGCTTGACAGGGGAGGACACTGAAGCTTTCTTT; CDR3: CASSLTGEDTEAFF
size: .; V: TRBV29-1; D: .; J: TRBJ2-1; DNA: TGCAGCGTTTACCCTCCGAGCGGAGTTAACAATGAGCAGTTCTTC; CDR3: CSVYPPSGVNNEQFF
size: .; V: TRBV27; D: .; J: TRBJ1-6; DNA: TGTGCCAGCAGTTTAATGAAAACCTCCTATAATTCACCCCTCCACTTT; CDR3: CASSLMKTSYNSPLHF
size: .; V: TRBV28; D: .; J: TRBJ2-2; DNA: TGTGCCAGCAGTTTGTTGAGCACCGGGGAGCTGTTTTTT; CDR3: CASSLLSTGELFF
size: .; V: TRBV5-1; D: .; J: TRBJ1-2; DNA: TGCGCCAGCAGCTTGGGGCCCATGGGCGGCTACACCTTC; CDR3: CASSLGPMGGYTF
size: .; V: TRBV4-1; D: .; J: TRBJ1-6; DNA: TGCGCCAGCAGAGCCAGGTGGGGGTCTAATTCACCCCTCCACTTT; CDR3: CASRARWGSNSPLHF
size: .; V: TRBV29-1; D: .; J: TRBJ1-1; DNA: TGCAGCGTTGGTAGGGGCACTGAAGCTTTCTTT; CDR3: CSVGRGTEAFF